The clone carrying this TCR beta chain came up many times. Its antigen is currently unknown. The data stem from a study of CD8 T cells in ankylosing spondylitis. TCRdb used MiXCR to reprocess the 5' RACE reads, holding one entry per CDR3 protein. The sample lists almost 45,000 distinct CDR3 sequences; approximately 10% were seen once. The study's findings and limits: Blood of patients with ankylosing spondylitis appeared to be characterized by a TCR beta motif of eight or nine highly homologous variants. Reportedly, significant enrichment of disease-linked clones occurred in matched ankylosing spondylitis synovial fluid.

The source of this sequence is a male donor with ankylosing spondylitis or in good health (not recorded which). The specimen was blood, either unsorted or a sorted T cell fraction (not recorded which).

CDR3 loop: CSVGTGNNNEQFF. CDR3 nucleotide sequence: TGCAGCGTTGGGACAGGAAACAACAATGAGCAGTTCTTC. The rearrangement uses TRBV29-1 and TRBJ2-1, with 7 bases lining up with TRBD1. Germline loops: CDR1 SQVTM, CDR2 ANQGSEA. V lost 4 bases and J lost 5; bases outside the gene matches: 5. The CDR3 spans 13 residues.